One and the same sample provided the 13 T cell receptor beta chains below, sequenced in a study of identical twins. TCRdb ran MiXCR on the 5' RACE reads and lists one entry per CDR3 protein. The sample has about 720,000 distinct CDR3 sequences, 8.6% seen once. These same data were also listed under a study on yellow fever vaccine responses in identical twins.

Sample: PBMCs. These receptors were obtained from a woman aged 18 to 35 in good health.

The J gene is TRBJ2-7, the V gene TRBV29-1, with D perhaps TRBD2 (5 bases). The CDR3 has 13 amino acids. V was pared by 6 bases and J by 6 bases, with 18 bases between. Germline lookup yields CDR1 SQVTM and CDR2 ANQGSEA. DNA for the CDR3: TGCAGCGTCCCGTCACTAGTTTTAGGCGAGCAGTACTTC. This codes for CSVPSLVLGEQYF.

This clonotype was found a few times. V is TRBV24-1 and J is TRBJ2-6, with D perhaps matching TRBD1 or TRBD2 (5 bases each). Looked up from germline, CDR1 is KGHDR and CDR2 is SFDVKD. This CDR3 region has 19 residues. The ends were cut back, 0 bases at V and 4 bases at J, with 18 bases in the middle. The chain's CDR3 is CATSDLRGGTGAGANVLTF. The CDR3 bases are TGTGCCACCAGTGATTTGCGTGGGGGTACAGGTGCGGGGGCCAACGTCCTGACTTTC.

This clonotype occurred many times. The chain couples TRBV7-8 to TRBJ2-3; D gene uncertain. V was shortened by 2 bases and J by 4 bases, with 13 bases between the two germline ends. Germline loops: CDR1 SGHVS, CDR2 FQNEAQ. There are 15 residues in the CDR3. CDR3 sequence: CASSLILSQADTQYF. In nucleotides, the CDR3 is TGTGCCAGCAGCTTAATTCTATCTCAGGCAGATACGCAGTATTTT.

Only a few counts were recorded for this clonotype. This chain connects TRBV6-2 or TRBV6-3 to TRBJ1-1; D remains unclear. This CDR3 region has 13 residues. Germline V gene sequence: CDR1 MNHEY, CDR2 SVGEGT. V lost 4 bases to trimming and J lost 4 bases, with 10 bases between them. The DNA for the CDR3 is TGTGCCAGCAGTTTCCAGGTAGCCACTGAAGCTTTCTTT. It codes for CASSFQVATEAFF.

Ten or more counts support this clonotype. This rearrangement joins TRBV5-1 to TRBJ1-1, with D unresolved. Germline CDR1 reads SGHRS; CDR2 reads YFSETQ. The CDR3 is 15 amino acids. V was cut by 3 bases and J by 1 base, with 13 bases left in between. Written as DNA, the CDR3 is TGCGCCAGCAGCTATAGCACAGCCGCGAACACTGAAGCTTTCTTT. Amino acids: CASSYSTAANTEAFF.

The chain joins TRBV28 to TRBJ2-2; 7 bases align to TRBD2. The V gene's germline CDR1 is MDHEN and CDR2 SYDVKM. After removal of 5 bases from V and 7 bases from J, the junction contained 7 bases not matched to a gene. The CDR3 has 14 residues. The CDR3 bases are TGTGCCAGCAGTCCCCGGACTAGTATCGGGGAGCTGTTTTTT. As protein: CASSPRTSIGELFF.

At least ten counts were recorded for this clonotype. The chain combines TRBV21-1 with TRBJ2-4; TRBD2 is taken as the D call from the table, unchecked against the DNA. TRBV21-1 is designated a pseudogene. CDR3 length: 21 amino acids. The CDR3: CASSKAGSPGDGGAPKNIQYF. CDR3 DNA sequence: TGTGCCAGCAGCAAAGCGGGATCCCCCGGCGATGGAGGGGCTCCCAAAAACATTCAGTACTTC.

This clonotype has just a few counts. The chain couples TRBV12-3 or TRBV12-4 to TRBJ2-5, with D maybe TRBD2 (6 bases). Trimming left V 3 bases short and J 0 bases short, with 8 bases between. The CDR3 consists of 14 residues. The CDR3 DNA follows: TGTGCCAGCAGTTTTTGGGACTACCAAGAGACCCAGTACTTC. Its translation is CASSFWDYQETQYF.

This clonotype was counted a few times. This chain links TRBV30 with TRBJ2-1; the D call may be TRBD1 or TRBD2 (5 bases each). Trimming shortened V by 5 bases and J by 10 bases, and 18 bases separated the two germline ends. Germline V gene sequence: CDR1 GTSNPN, CDR2 SVGIG (reference sequence). The CDR3 runs to 13 residues. The CDR3 here is CAWGSGLLGEQFF. The CDR3 coding sequence is TGTGCCTGGGGGTCGGGGCTCCTCGGGGAGCAGTTCTTC. Variable domain in full (rest from reference TRBV30 and TRBJ2-1): SQTIHQWPATLVQPVGSPLSLECTVEGTSNPNLYWYRQAAGRGLQLLFYSVGIGQISSEVPQNLSASRPQDRQFILSSKKLLLSDSGFYLCAWGSGLLGEQFFGPGTRLTVL.

The genes are TRBV15 and TRBJ2-3; 13 positions match TRBD2. The CDR3 runs to 18 residues. Germline CDR1 and CDR2: LNHNV and YYDKDF (reference sequence). V shed 1 base and J 3 bases; nucleotides not matched to a gene: 7. DNA for the CDR3: TGTGCCACCAGCAGAGGGACTAGCGGGGGTCGGGGGACAGATACGCAGTATTTT. Residues: CATSRGTSGGRGTDTQYF.

This clonotype came up a few times. The chain is built from TRBV25-1 and TRBJ2-1; 11 bases map to TRBD1. CDR1 and CDR2 (germline): MGHDK, SYGVNS. The junction had 3 bases not matched to a gene; V was cut back by 4 bases and J by 7 bases. The CDR3 spans 14 residues. The CDR3 protein is CASSGDRGVNEQFF. Written as DNA, the CDR3 is TGTGCCAGCAGTGGGGACAGGGGGGTGAATGAGCAGTTCTTC.

The V and J genes are TRBV4-2 and TRBJ2-5; 7 bases line up with TRBD2. The CDR3 contains 16 residues. V trimming: 2 bases; J trimming: 5 bases; junction bases outside the gene matches: 11. The germline V gene has CDR1 LGHNA and CDR2 YNFKEQ. CDR3 sequence (DNA): TGTGCCAGCAGCCAAATCGGAGCGGGAAGGACGGAGACCCAGTACTTC. The encoded protein is CASSQIGAGRTETQYF.

This sequence joins TRBV7-9 and TRBJ2-7, with D perhaps matching TRBD1 (6 bases). CDR3 length: 14 residues. Trimming left V 2 bases short and J 4 bases short, with 12 bases between. Looked up from germline, CDR1 is SEHNR and CDR2 is FQNEAQ (reference sequence). The CDR3 here is CASSLTQGFYEQYF. CDR3 in DNA: TGTGCCAGCAGCTTAACACAGGGTTTTTACGAGCAGTACTTC.